A selection of T cell receptor beta chains follows, all from one sample in a study of cytomegalovirus exposure and HLA in healthy donors. Only in-frame clones appear in the TCRdb table, and some are missing; sequencing was by immunoSEQ multiplex PCR. This table has approximately 170,000 clones, around 68% appearing once. Material: PBMCs. The receptors were gathered from a woman aged 40 to 55 in good health and CMV-seropositive. CDR3s include the opening cysteine and the closing phenylalanine or tryptophan. A D gene is named only where the DNA matches it firmly. Not every row has a clone size; where given, it reads once, few, many or a size class.

J: TRBJ1-2
D: -
size: -
V: TRBV4-1
DNA: TGCGCCAGCAGCCAAGACGGACAAGTCTATGGCTACACCTTC
CDR3: CASSQDGQVYGYTF

J: TRBJ2-1
D: TRBD1
size: once
V: TRBV2
DNA: TGTGCCAGCAGTGCCAGACAGGGGAACGAGCAGTTCTTC
CDR3: CASSARQGNEQFF

J: TRBJ1-6
D: -
size: -
V: TRBV27
DNA: TGTGCCAGCAGTTTGGCGGATCCCCGATCACCCCTCCACTTT
CDR3: CASSLADPRSPLHF

J: TRBJ1-2
D: TRBD1
size: -
V: TRBV9
DNA: TGTGCCAGCAGTGATAGACAGGGGTTTGGCTACACCTTC
CDR3: CASSDRQGFGYTF

J: TRBJ1-2
D: TRBD1
size: -
V: TRBV7-2
DNA: TGTGCCAGCAGCTTAGTGGTCTCTATTACTGGACAGGGTAGCTATGGCTACACCTTC
CDR3: CASSLVVSITGQGSYGYTF

J: TRBJ2-7
D: TRBD1
size: -
V: TRBV28
DNA: TGTGCCAGCAGTGGGCCCCGGGACAGAGTCTACGAGCAGTACTTC
CDR3: CASSGPRDRVYEQYF

J: TRBJ1-2
D: -
size: few
V: TRBV28
DNA: TGTGCCAGCAGGGTCAACTTCTATGGCTACACCTTC
CDR3: CASRVNFYGYTF

J: TRBJ2-5
D: -
size: -
V: TRBV6-1
DNA: TGTGCCAGCATTCCATTCGGGTTCCAAGAGACCCAGTACTTC
CDR3: CASIPFGFQETQYF

J: TRBJ2-5
D: TRBD1
size: -
V: TRBV19
DNA: TGTGCCAGTACCCGGACAGGGTTTGGCGGGGAGACCCAGTACTTC
CDR3: CASTRTGFGGETQYF

J: TRBJ1-1
D: -
size: -
V: TRBV7-2
DNA: TGTGCCAGCAGCCCTCCTGAGGGGAGGGGGAAAAAGAAGGCTTTCTTT
CDR3: CASSPPEGRGKKKAFF

J: TRBJ2-2
D: TRBD1
size: -
V: TRBV5-1
DNA: TGCGCCAGCAGCTTACTACAGGGGGTGACCACCGGGGAGCTGTTTTTT
CDR3: CASSLLQGVTTGELFF

J: TRBJ2-7
D: -
size: -
V: TRBV9
DNA: TGTGCCAGCAGCGTAGGCGGGGACGAGAACTACGAGCAGTACTTC
CDR3: CASSVGGDENYEQYF

J: TRBJ2-5
D: -
size: -
V: TRBV29-1
DNA: TGCAGCCACACAGAAAACCAAGAGACCCAGTACTTC
CDR3: CSHTENQETQYF

J: TRBJ1-1
D: TRBD1
size: -
V: TRBV7-2
DNA: TGTGCCAGCAGCTCCAGGACAGGTGAAGCTTTCTTT
CDR3: CASSSRTGEAFF

J: TRBJ2-3
D: TRBD2
size: -
V: TRBV4-2
DNA: TGTGCCAGCAGCCAACTCTTTAGACTAGCGGGAGGAAGGGAGGTAAATACGCAGTATTTT
CDR3: CASSQLFRLAGGREVNTQYF

J: TRBJ1-1
D: -
size: -
V: TRBV7-2
DNA: TGTGCCAGCAGCTTCCGGCCTTTTGGGCCCACCACTGAAGCTTTCTTT
CDR3: CASSFRPFGPTTEAFF

J: TRBJ2-7
D: TRBD1
size: -
V: TRBV18
DNA: TGTGCCAGCTCACAGGGACAGGGGGCTTTCTACGAGCAGTACTTC
CDR3: CASSQGQGAFYEQYF

J: TRBJ2-7
D: -
size: -
V: TRBV15
DNA: TGTGCCGGCTGCTGTACCCCTCTCTACGAGCAGTACTTC
CDR3: CAGCCTPLYEQYF

J: TRBJ2-3
D: TRBD2
size: -
V: TRBV7-8
DNA: TGTGCCAGCAGCTTCAGCGGGGCGACTAGCACAGATACGCAGTATTTT
CDR3: CASSFSGATSTDTQYF

J: TRBJ1-5
D: TRBD1
size: -
V: TRBV29-1
DNA: TGCAGTGCCATATCGACAGGGGGCGAGGGTCAGCCCCAGCATTTT
CDR3: CSAISTGGEGQPQHF

J: TRBJ2-5
D: -
size: -
V: TRBV27
DNA: TGTGCCAGCAGATCTAGCTCAGGCGGGGCGGAGACCCAGTACTTC
CDR3: CASRSSSGGAETQYF

J: TRBJ1-4
D: TRBD1
size: -
V: TRBV5-6
DNA: TGTGCCAGCAGCTTGGAGGCGACAGGGGTCTACGAAAAACTGTTTTTT
CDR3: CASSLEATGVYEKLFF

J: TRBJ2-6
D: TRBD1
size: -
V: TRBV9
DNA: TGTGCCAGCAGTCCGGGACAGGGTACTGGGGCCAACGTCCTGACTTTC
CDR3: CASSPGQGTGANVLTF

J: TRBJ2-1
D: -
size: -
V: TRBV4-3
DNA: TGCGCCAGCAGCCAGGAAAGCGGAAACTCCTACAATGAGCAGTTCTTC
CDR3: CASSQESGNSYNEQFF

J: TRBJ2-2
D: -
size: -
V: TRBV19
DNA: TGTGCCAGTAGATCGGGTGGGAGCACCGGGGAGCTGTTTTTT
CDR3: CASRSGGSTGELFF

J: TRBJ2-7
D: -
size: -
V: TRBV6-5
DNA: TGTGCCAGCAGAACCGGGAGCGAGCAGTACTTC
CDR3: CASRTGSEQYF

J: TRBJ2-2
D: -
size: -
V: TRBV29-1
DNA: TGCAGCGTTGAGCCTAGTTTGAACACCGGGGAGCTGTTTTTT
CDR3: CSVEPSLNTGELFF

J: TRBJ2-1
D: -
size: few
V: TRBV10-3
DNA: TGTGCCATCAGTGGGGCAGTTGAGCAGTTCTTC
CDR3: CAISGAVEQFF

J: TRBJ1-1
D: -
size: -
V: TRBV19
DNA: TGTGCCAGTAGTAAAACCTCAGGGATATTGAACACTGAAGCTTTCTTT
CDR3: CASSKTSGILNTEAFF

J: TRBJ2-3
D: -
size: -
V: TRBV5-1
DNA: TGCGCCAGCAGCTTGTCTGAGGCGCGTAGCACAGATACGCAGTATTTT
CDR3: CASSLSEARSTDTQYF

J: TRBJ1-1
D: TRBD1
size: -
V: TRBV7-2
DNA: TGTGCCAGCAGCTTACACCCGGTTCGGAGACAGGGTGGCACTGAAGCTTTCTTT
CDR3: CASSLHPVRRQGGTEAFF

J: TRBJ1-5
D: -
size: -
V: TRBV10-1
DNA: TGCGCCAGCAGTGAATCTTTAAGGAGATTGGGCAATCAGCCCCAGCATTTT
CDR3: CASSESLRRLGNQPQHF

J: TRBJ1-4
D: TRBD1
size: -
V: TRBV25-1
DNA: TGTGCCAGCACTAGGACAGGCTGGGGTGAAAAACTGTTTTTT
CDR3: CASTRTGWGEKLFF

J: TRBJ2-2
D: -
size: few
V: TRBV6-5
DNA: TGTGCCAGCAGACGGGCCGGGGAGCTGTTTTTT
CDR3: CASRRAGELFF

J: TRBJ1-5
D: -
size: -
V: TRBV6-5
DNA: TGTGCCAGCAGTTACGGGGAGAATCAGCCCCAGCATTTT
CDR3: CASSYGENQPQHF

J: TRBJ2-7
D: -
size: once
V: TRBV6-5
DNA: TGTGCCAGCAGACGGACTGACCTCAACTACGAGCAGTACTTC
CDR3: CASRRTDLNYEQYF

J: TRBJ2-5
D: TRBD2
size: -
V: TRBV7-2
DNA: TGTGCCAGCAGCTTAGAGAGACTAGCGGGAGGGGAGACCCAGTACTTC
CDR3: CASSLERLAGGETQYF

J: TRBJ1-1
D: -
size: -
V: TRBV19
DNA: TGTGCCAGTAGTATCAACCCTTTGACAGTAAACACTGAAGCTTTCTTT
CDR3: CASSINPLTVNTEAFF

J: TRBJ2-1
D: -
size: -
V: TRBV25-1
DNA: TGTGCCAGCAGTGCAAACCCGACAGTTGAGCAGTTCTTC
CDR3: CASSANPTVEQFF

J: TRBJ1-2
D: -
size: -
V: TRBV2
DNA: TGTGCCAGCAGGGAGGGTACTAACTATGGCTACACCTTC
CDR3: CASREGTNYGYTF

J: TRBJ2-7
D: -
size: -
V: TRBV2
DNA: TGTGCCAGCAGTTCACAGGCCGAGCAGTACTTC
CDR3: CASSSQAEQYF

J: TRBJ2-1
D: TRBD2
size: -
V: TRBV28
DNA: TGTGCCAGCAGTTTGGGACTAGCGGGAGGATTAGTAGATGAGCAGTTCTTC
CDR3: CASSLGLAGGLVDEQFF